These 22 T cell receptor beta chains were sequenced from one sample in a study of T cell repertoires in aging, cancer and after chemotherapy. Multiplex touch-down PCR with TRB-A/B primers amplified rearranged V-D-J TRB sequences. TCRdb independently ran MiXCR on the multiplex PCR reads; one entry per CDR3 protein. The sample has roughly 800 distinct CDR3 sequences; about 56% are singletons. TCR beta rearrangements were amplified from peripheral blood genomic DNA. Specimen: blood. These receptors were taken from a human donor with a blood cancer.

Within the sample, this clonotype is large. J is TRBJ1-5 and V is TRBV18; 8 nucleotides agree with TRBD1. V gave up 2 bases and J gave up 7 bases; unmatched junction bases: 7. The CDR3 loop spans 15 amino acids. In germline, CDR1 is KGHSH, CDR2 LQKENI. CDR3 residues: CASSPWTGISQPQHF. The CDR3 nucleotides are TGTGCCAGCTCACCATGGACAGGGATTAGCCAGCCCCAGCATTTT.

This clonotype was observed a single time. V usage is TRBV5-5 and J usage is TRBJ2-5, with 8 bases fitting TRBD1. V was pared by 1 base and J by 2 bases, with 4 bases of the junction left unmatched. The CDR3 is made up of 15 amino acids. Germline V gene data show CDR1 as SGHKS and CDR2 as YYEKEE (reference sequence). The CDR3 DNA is TGTGCCAGCAGCTTGTTCGGACAGGGTCAAGAGACCCAGTACTTC. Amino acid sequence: CASSLFGQGQETQYF.

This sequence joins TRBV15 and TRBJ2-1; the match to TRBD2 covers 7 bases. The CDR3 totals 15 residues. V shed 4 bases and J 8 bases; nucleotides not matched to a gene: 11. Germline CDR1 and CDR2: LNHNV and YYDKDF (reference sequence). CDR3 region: CATSIGGSRWDEQFF. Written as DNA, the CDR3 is TGTGCCACCAGCATCGGCGGGAGCCGTTGGGATGAGCAGTTCTTC. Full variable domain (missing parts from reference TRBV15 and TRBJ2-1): DAMVIQNPRYQVTQFGKPVTLSCSQTLNHNVMYWYQQKSSQAPKLLFHYYDKDFNNEADTPDNFQSRRPNTSFCFLDIRSPGLGDTAMYLCATSIGGSRWDEQFFGPGTRLTVL.

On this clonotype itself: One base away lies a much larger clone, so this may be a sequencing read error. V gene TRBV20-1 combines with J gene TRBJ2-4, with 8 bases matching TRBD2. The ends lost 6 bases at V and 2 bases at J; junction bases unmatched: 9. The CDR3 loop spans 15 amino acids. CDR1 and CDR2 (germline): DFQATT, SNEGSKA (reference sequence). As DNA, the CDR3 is TGCAGTGCCGCTACTAGCGGACGGACCAAAAACATTCAGTACTTC. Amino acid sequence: CSAATSGRTKNIQYF.

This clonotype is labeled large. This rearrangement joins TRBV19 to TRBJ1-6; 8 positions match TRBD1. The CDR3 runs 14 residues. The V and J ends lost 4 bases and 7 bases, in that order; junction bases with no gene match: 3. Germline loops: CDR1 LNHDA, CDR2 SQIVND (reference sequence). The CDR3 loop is CASSTTGANSPLHF. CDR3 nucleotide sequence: TGTGCCAGTAGTACGACAGGGGCGAATTCACCCCTCCACTTT. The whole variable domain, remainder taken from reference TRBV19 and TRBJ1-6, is DGGITQSPKYLFRKEGQNVTLSCEQNLNHDAMYWYRQDPGQGLRLIYYSQIVNDFQKGDIAEGYSVSREKKESFPLTVTSAQKNPTAFYLCASSTTGANSPLHFGNGTRLTVT.

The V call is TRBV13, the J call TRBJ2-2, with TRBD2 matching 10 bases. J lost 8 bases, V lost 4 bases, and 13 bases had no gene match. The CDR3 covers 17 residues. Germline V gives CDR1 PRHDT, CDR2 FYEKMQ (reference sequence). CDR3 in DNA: TGTGCCAGCAGCTCCCGGACTAGCGGACTGAGGTCTGGGGAGCTGTTTTTT. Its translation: CASSSRTSGLRSGELFF.

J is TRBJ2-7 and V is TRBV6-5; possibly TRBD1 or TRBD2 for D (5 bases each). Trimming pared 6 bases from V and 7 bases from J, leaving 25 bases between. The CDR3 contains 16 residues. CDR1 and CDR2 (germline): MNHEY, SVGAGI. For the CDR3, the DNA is TGTGCCAGCAGATCCCTACTCCGGGACCCAAGAAGGGAGCAGTACTTC. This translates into CASRSLLRDPRREQYF.

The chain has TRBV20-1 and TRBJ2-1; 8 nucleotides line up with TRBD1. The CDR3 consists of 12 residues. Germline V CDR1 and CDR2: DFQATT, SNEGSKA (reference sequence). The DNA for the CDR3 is TGCATGGGACAGGCGGGCGTGAATGAGCAGTTCTTC. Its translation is CMGQAGVNEQFF.

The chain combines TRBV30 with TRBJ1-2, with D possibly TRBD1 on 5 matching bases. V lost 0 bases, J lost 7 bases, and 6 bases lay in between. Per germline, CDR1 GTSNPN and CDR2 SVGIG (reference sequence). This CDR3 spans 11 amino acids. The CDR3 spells CAWSVQGGYTF. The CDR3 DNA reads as TGTGCCTGGAGTGTGCAGGGTGGCTACACCTTC.

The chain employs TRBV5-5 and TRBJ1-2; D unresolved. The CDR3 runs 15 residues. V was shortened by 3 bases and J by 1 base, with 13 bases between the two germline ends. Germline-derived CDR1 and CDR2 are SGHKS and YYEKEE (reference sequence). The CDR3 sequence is CASSSNPELNYGYTF. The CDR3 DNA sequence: TGTGCCAGCAGCTCAAACCCGGAACTTAACTATGGCTACACCTTC.

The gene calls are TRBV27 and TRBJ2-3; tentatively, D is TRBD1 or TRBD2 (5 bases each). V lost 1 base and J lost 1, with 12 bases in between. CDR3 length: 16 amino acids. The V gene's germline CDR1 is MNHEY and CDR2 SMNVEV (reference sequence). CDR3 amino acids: CASSLWGIGGTDTQYF. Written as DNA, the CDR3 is TGTGCCAGCAGTTTATGGGGGATCGGTGGCACAGATACGCAGTATTTT.

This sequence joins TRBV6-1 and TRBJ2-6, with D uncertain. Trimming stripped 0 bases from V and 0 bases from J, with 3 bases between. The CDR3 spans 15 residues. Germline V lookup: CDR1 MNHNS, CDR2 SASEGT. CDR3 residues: CASSEASSGANVLTF. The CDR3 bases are TGTGCCAGCAGTGAAGCAAGCTCTGGGGCCAACGTCCTGACTTTC.

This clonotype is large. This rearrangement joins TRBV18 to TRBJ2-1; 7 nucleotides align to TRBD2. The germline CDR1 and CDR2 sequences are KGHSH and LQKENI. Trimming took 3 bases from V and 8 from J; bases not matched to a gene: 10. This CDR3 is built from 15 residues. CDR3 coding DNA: TGTGCCAGCTCACCTGGGACTACGTCAAACGATGAGCAGTTCTTC. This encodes CASSPGTTSNDEQFF. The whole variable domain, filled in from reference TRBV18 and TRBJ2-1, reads NAGVMQNPRHLVRRRGQEARLRCSPMKGHSHVYWYRQLPEEGLKFMVYLQKENIIDESGMPKERFSAEFPKEGPSILRIQQVVRGDSAAYFCASSPGTTSNDEQFFGPGTRLTVL.

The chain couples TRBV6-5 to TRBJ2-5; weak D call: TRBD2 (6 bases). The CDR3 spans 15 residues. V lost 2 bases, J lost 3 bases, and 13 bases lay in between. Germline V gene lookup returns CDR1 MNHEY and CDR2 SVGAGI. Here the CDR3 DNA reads TGTGCCAGCAGTTACCTCCTAGGAGGGGAAGAGACCCAGTACTTC. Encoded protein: CASSYLLGGEETQYF.

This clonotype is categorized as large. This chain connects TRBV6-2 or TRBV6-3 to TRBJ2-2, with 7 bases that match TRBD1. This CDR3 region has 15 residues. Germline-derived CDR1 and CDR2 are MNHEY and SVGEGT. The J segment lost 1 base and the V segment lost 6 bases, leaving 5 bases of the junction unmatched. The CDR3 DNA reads TGTGCCAGCAGAACAGGGGAAAGGAACACCGGGGAGCTGTTTTTT. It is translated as CASRTGERNTGELFF.

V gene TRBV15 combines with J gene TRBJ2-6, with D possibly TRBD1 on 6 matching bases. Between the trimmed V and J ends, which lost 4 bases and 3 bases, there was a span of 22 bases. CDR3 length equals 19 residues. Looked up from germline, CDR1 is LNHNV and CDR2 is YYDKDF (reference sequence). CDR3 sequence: CATSNRRAGVFFGANVLTF. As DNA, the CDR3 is TGTGCCACCAGCAACCGAAGGGCAGGGGTTTTTTTTGGGGCCAACGTCCTGACTTTC.

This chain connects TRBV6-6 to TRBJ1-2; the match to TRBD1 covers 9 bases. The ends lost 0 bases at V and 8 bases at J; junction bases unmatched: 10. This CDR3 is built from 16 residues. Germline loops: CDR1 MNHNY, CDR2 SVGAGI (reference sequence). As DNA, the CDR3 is TGTGCCAGCAGTTACTCGGGGGACAGGGATTCGCGAGGCTACACCTTC. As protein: CASSYSGDRDSRGYTF.

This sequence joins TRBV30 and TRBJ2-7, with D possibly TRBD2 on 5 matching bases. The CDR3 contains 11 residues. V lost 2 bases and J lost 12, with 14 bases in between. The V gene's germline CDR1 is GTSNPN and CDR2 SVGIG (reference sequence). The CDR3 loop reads CAWSSGLGAYF. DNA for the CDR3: TGTGCCTGGAGTTCTGGACTGGGAGCGTACTTC.

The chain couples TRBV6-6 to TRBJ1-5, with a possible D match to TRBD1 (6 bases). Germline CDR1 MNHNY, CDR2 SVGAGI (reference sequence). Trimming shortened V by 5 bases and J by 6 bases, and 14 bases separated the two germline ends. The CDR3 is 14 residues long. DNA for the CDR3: TGTGCCAGCAGTATTCAGGGGTCTGTTCAGCCCCAGCATTTT. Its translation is CASSIQGSVQPQHF.

CDR3 protein: CSVDNADTQYF. CDR3 nucleotides: TGCAGCGTTGATAATGCAGATACGCAGTATTTT. This chain uses TRBV29-1 with TRBJ2-3; D uncertain. Deletions cut 3 bases from V and 4 bases from J, with 5 bases between. Per the germline V gene, CDR1 is SQVTM and CDR2 is ANQGSEA. CDR3 length: 11 amino acids.

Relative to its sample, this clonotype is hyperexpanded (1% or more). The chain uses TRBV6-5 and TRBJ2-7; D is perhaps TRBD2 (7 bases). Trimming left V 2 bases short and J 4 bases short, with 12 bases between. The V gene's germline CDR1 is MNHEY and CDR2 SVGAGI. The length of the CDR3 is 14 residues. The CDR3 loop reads CASSYGGAGYEQYF. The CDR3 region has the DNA TGTGCCAGCAGTTACGGGGGGGCTGGATACGAGCAGTACTTC.

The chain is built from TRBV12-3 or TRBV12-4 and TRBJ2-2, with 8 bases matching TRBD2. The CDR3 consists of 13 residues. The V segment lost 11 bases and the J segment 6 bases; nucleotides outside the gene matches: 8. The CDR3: CASRTSWAGELFF. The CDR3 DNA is TGTGCCTCTCGGACTAGCTGGGCCGGGGAGCTGTTTTTT.